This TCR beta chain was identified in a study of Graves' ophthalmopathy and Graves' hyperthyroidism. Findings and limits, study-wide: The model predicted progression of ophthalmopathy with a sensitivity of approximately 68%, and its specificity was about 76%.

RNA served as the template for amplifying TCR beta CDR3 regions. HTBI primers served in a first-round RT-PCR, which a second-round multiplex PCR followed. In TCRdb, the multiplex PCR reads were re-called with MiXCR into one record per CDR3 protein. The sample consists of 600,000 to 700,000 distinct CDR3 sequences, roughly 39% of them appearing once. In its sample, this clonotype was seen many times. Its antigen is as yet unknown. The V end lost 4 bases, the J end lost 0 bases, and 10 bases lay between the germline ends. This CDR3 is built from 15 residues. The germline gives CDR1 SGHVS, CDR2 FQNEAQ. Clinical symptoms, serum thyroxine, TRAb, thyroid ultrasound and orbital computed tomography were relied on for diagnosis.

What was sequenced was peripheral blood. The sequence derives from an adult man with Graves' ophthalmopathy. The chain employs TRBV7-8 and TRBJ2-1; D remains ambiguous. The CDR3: CASSSRPDSYNEQFF. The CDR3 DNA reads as TGTGCCAGCAGCTCTAGACCTGACTCCTACAATGAGCAGTTCTTC.